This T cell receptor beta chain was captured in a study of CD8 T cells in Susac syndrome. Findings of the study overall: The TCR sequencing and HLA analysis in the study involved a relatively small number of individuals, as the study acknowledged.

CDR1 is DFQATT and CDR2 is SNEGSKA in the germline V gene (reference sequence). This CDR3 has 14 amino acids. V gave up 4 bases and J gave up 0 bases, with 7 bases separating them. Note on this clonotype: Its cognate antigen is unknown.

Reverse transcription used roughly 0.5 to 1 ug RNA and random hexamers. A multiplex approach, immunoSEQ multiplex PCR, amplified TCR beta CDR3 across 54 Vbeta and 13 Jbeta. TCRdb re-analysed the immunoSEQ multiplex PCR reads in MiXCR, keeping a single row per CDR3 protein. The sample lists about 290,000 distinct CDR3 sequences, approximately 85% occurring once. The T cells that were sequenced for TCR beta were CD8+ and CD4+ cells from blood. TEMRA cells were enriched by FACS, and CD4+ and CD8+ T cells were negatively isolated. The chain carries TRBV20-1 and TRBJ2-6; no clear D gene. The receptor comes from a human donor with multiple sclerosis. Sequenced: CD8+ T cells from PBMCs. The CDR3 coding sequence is TGCAGTGCTACAGGAGTCTCTGGGGCCAACGTCCTGACTTTC. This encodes CSATGVSGANVLTF.